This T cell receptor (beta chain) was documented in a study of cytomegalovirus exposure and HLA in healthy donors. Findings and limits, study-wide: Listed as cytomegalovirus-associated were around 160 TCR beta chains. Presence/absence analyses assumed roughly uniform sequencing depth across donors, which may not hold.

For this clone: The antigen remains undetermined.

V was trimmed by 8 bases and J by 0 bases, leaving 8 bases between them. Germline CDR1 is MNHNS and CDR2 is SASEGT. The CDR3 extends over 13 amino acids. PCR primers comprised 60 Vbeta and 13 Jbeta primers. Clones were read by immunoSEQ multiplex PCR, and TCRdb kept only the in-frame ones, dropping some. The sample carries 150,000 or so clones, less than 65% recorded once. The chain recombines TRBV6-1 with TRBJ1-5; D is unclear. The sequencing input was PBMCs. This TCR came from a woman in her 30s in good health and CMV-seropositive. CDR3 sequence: CASRGGSNQPQHF. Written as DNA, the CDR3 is TGTGCCAGCCGGGGAGGTAGCAATCAGCCCCAGCATTTT.